The 2 T cell receptor beta chains in this list originate from one sample, sequenced in a study of Graves' ophthalmopathy and Graves' hyperthyroidism. The sequenced template was RNA, covering the TCR beta CDR3 region. An opening RT-PCR round employed HTBI primers and preceded a second-round multiplex PCR. Using its own MiXCR run on the multiplex PCR reads, TCRdb lists one record per CDR3 protein. There are approximately 500,000 distinct CDR3 sequences in the sample; approximately 15% occur only once, and about a tenth lies in the top ten. Sequences were obtained from blood. The receptors derive from a woman aged 25 to 45 with Graves' ophthalmopathy.

The chain is built from TRBV6-2 or TRBV6-3 and TRBJ2-2; 9 bases match TRBD2. The CDR3 has 18 residues. The J segment lost 0 bases and the V segment lost 6 bases, leaving 11 bases of the junction unmatched. Germline CDR1 reads MNHEY; CDR2 reads SVGEGT. The CDR3 protein is CASRVASGAFANTGELFF. CDR3 DNA: TGTGCCAGCAGAGTGGCTAGCGGGGCCTTCGCGAACACCGGGGAGCTGTTTTTT.

This clonotype was seen more than once but under ten times. This chain connects TRBV6-2 or TRBV6-3 to TRBJ2-2; D may be TRBD2 (6 bases). Between the trimmed V and J ends, which lost 5 bases and 3 bases, there was a span of 13 bases. This CDR3 is built from 15 residues. Germline CDR1 MNHEY, CDR2 SVGEGT. CDR3 sequence (DNA): TGTGCCAGCAGTGGGGGGAACAGAGACACCGGGGAGCTGTTTTTT. This encodes CASSGGNRDTGELFF.